One T cell receptor (beta chain) is described in this entry. What it binds is not known. TCRdb keeps only in-frame clones here, not all; method: immunoSEQ multiplex PCR. The sample includes 90,000 or so clones, around 90% of them seen just once. J was trimmed by 2 bases and V by 6 bases; bases with no gene match: 8. CDR1 and CDR2 (germline): MNHEY, SVGAGI. The CDR3 is 15 residues long. These data are taken from a study of OX40 agonist ivuxolimab in advanced cancers. Study in general: Patients' therapy was ivuxolimab, an antibody that acts as an agonist of OX40 (CD134).

With baseline, cycle 4 day 1, and cycle 7 day 1 as timepoints, blood was sampled. Study-wide points: The specificity for antigen of the expanded peripheral T cells was not determined. Some patients without response likewise showed low normalized clonal expansion.

This receptor was taken from an adult with an advanced solid tumor such as melanoma, head and neck, liver or kidney cancer. The sequencing here drew on CD4+ or CD8+ T cells sorted from blood, taken in a trial of the OX40 agonist ivuxolimab. V and J are TRBV6-5 and TRBJ2-7; 9 bases are a match to TRBD1. The CDR3 sequence is CASRSSGTGTYEQYF. The CDR3 bases are TGTGCCAGCAGGTCCTCCGGGACAGGGACCTACGAGCAGTACTTC.